This section outlines one T cell receptor beta chain sequence together with its context. CDR1 and CDR2 from the germline V gene are MDHEN and SYDVKM. V was pared by 6 bases and J by 7 bases, with 13 bases of the junction left unmatched. This CDR3 region has 15 residues. The record originates from a study of blood T cell repertoires in COVID-19. Overall study context: Sources were T cells, B-cell-depleted T cells, or PBMCs; the material itself was cDNA or gDNA.

Per the original methods: The assay estimated nucleated cells by amplifying reference gene primers. Generated by immunoSEQ multiplex PCR, the TCRdb table keeps only in-frame clones and is missing some. V and J calls and clone size follow that table, whereas D and trimming were derived from the DNA. The table lists 150,000 to 200,000 clones, under 85% of them singletons. The sequence was obtained from a man between 70 and 80 years old who had recovered from COVID-19. Sequencing was carried out using peripheral blood. The chain carries TRBV28 and TRBJ2-7; TRBD1 matches at 9 bases. The CDR3 bases are TGTGCCAGCAGCCAACCCGGGACAGGGAAGGATGAGCAGTACTTC. This sequence encodes CASSQPGTGKDEQYF.